The clone carrying this T cell receptor (beta chain) came up once. Its antigen is undetermined. This entry belongs to a study of cytomegalovirus exposure and HLA in healthy donors. The study's findings and limits: The dataset shows that most TCR sequences were rare, while some public TCRs occurred in many donors. Cytomegalovirus association was listed for about 150 TCR beta chains.

There are 17 residues in the CDR3. The germline V gene encodes CDR1 MNHNS and CDR2 SASEGT. The J segment lost 7 bases and the V segment lost 1 base, leaving 15 bases of the junction unmatched. Sequencing used immunoSEQ multiplex PCR; TCRdb keeps in-frame clones, though not all of them. The sample records roughly 250,000 clones, around 87% being singletons. The sequenced sample was PBMCs. This chain joins TRBV6-1 and TRBJ2-7; 8 bases fit TRBD1. This TCR was sampled from a woman between 18 and 29 years old in good health and CMV-seronegative. The DNA for the CDR3 is TGTGCCAGCAGTGAAGGACCCAGGGGGCTTTCACGAGGGGAGCAGTACTTC. Protein: CASSEGPRGLSRGEQYF.